Below, 10 T cell receptor beta chains from the same sample are listed, as sequenced in a study of cytomegalovirus exposure and HLA in healthy donors (dated by TCRdb to about 2017). The method was the immunoSEQ multiplex PCR assay. For the multiplex PCR, a mixture combining 60 forward primers for TCR Vbeta segments and 13 reverse primers for TCR Jbeta segments was used. As stored in TCRdb, this immuneACCESS dataset retains in-frame rearrangements with V and J assigned. A fraction of the clones does not appear; measured against another copy, unresolved V genes explain less than half of the discrepancy, and the remainder lacks a known reason. For this sample the table gives 100,000 to 150,000 clones, of which about 63% were detected only once. The top ten hold roughly 1.5% of the sample. The sample comprised PBMCs. The source is a man aged 25-45 years in good health and CMV-seropositive.

This clone was observed once. V usage is TRBV2 and J usage is TRBJ2-5; D is possibly TRBD2 (6 bases). The CDR3 sequence is 13 residues long. In germline, CDR1 is SNHLY, CDR2 FYNNEI. Trimming shortened V by 5 bases and J by 5 bases, and 12 bases separated the two germline ends. The CDR3 sequence: CASSRAGRETQYF. The CDR3 nucleotides read TGTGCCAGCAGTAGGGCAGGGAGGGAGACCCAGTACTTC.

The chain uses TRBV19 and TRBJ2-1; 7 bases line up with TRBD2. CDR3 length: 14 amino acids. V was pared by 3 bases and J by 9 bases, with 8 bases of the junction left unmatched. In germline, CDR1 is LNHDA, CDR2 SQIVND (reference sequence). The CDR3 reads CASSIGLGIGEQFF. For the CDR3, the DNA is TGTGCCAGTAGTATCGGACTAGGGATTGGTGAGCAGTTCTTC.

This chain uses TRBV29-1 with TRBJ2-1; tentative D call: TRBD2 (6 bases). The CDR3 is 14 amino acids. Germline V CDR1 and CDR2: SQVTM, ANQGSEA. The germline V and J ends were trimmed by 4 bases and 0 bases, with 10 bases remaining between them. The CDR3 DNA reads TGCAGCGTTGGGGACTTCACCTCCTACAATGAGCAGTTCTTC. Translating it yields CSVGDFTSYNEQFF.

In DNA form, the CDR3 reads TGTGCCAGCAGTTTCAGGATTAATCAGCCCCAGCATTTT. It translates to CASSFRINQPQHF. The gene calls are TRBV28 and TRBJ1-5, with D unclear. Germline loops: CDR1 MDHEN, CDR2 SYDVKM. Trimming took off 3 bases at V and 4 bases at J, with 7 bases between the two ends. The CDR3 is made up of 13 amino acids.

This chain connects TRBV4-1 to TRBJ2-2; 9 bases align to TRBD2. The V and J ends lost 2 bases and 5 bases, in that order; junction bases with no gene match: 9. This CDR3 contains 17 residues. Germline assignment: CDR1 MGHRA and CDR2 YSYEKL. The chain's CDR3 is CASSQSPIAGATGELFF. The CDR3 region has the DNA TGCGCCAGCAGCCAAAGCCCTATAGCGGGAGCGACCGGGGAGCTGTTTTTT.

V is TRBV9 and J is TRBJ2-1; 8 bases are shared with TRBD2. The V and J ends lost 0 bases and 0 bases, in that order; junction bases with no gene match: 8. The CDR3 contains 18 residues. Germline assignment: CDR1 SGDLS and CDR2 YYNGEE. CDR3 sequence: CASSVDGRSGSSYNEQFF. CDR3 DNA sequence: TGTGCCAGCAGCGTAGACGGGAGGAGCGGGAGCTCCTACAATGAGCAGTTCTTC.

The rearrangement joins TRBV5-6 to TRBJ1-2, with 8 bases that match TRBD1. Germline CDR1 SGHDT, CDR2 YYEEEE. This CDR3 has 14 amino acids. Trimming removed 0 bases from V and 2 bases from J; junction bases left unmatched: 0. The CDR3 coding sequence is TGTGCCAGCAGCTTGGACAGGGGGAACTATGGCTACACCTTC. It specifies CASSLDRGNYGYTF.

This sequence joins TRBV5-6 and TRBJ2-3; D is possibly TRBD1 (5 bases). The germline gives CDR1 SGHDT, CDR2 YYEEEE. CDR3 length: 14 amino acids. The germline V and J ends were trimmed by 0 bases and 6 bases, with 11 bases remaining between them. The CDR3 sequence is CASSLVWGSDTQYF. CDR3 coding DNA: TGTGCCAGCAGCTTGGTGTGGGGCTCGGATACGCAGTATTTT.

The J gene is TRBJ2-7, the V gene TRBV6-1; no reliable D call. The CDR3 is made up of 13 amino acids. Germline CDR1 and CDR2: MNHNS and SASEGT. V was clipped by 1 base and J by 4 bases, with 8 bases between them. CDR3 amino acids: CASSEGSVYEQYF. CDR3 DNA: TGTGCCAGCAGTGAAGGGTCGGTTTACGAGCAGTACTTC.

The rearrangement links TRBV18 to TRBJ1-5; D possibly corresponds to TRBD1 (5 bases). The CDR3 is 13 amino acids. The ends were cut back, 3 bases at V and 5 bases at J, with 8 bases in the middle. CDR1 is KGHSH, CDR2 LQKENI, per germline. The CDR3 coding sequence is TGTGCCAGCTCACCGGGCAGGGATCAGCCCCAGCATTTT. Its translation: CASSPGRDQPQHF. Together with reference TRBV18 and TRBJ1-5, the CDR3 gives the full variable domain: NAGVMQNPRHLVRRRGQEARLRCSPMKGHSHVYWYRQLPEEGLKFMVYLQKENIIDESGMPKERFSAEFPKEGPSILRIQQVVRGDSAAYFCASSPGRDQPQHFGDGTRLSIL.